The source of this T cell receptor (beta chain) is a study of T cells in localized non-small cell lung cancer. Broader study findings: Researchers found a median around 58 of the top 100 tumor clones in adjacent lung. Elevated circulating T cell density in blood was associated with longer overall survival. It remains possible that heterogeneity exists, since only one tumor region was sequenced.

This CDR3 has 15 residues. The V gene end was trimmed by 2 bases and the J gene end by 1 base; junction bases not matched to a gene: 4. Germline V gene lookup returns CDR1 SEHNR and CDR2 FQNEAQ (reference sequence). The table lists this clone with a few counts. Its antigen remains unidentified. The protocol was immunoSEQ multiplex PCR, while the TCRdb copy is restricted to in-frame clones and leaves out a portion. The sample contains 70,000 or so clones, around 84% of which appear only once. The chain employs TRBV7-9 and TRBJ2-5, with 7 nucleotides matching TRBD2. The sample consisted of peripheral blood, taken before any cancer treatment. This receptor was identified in an older female donor with stage I lung adenocarcinoma. CDR3 amino acids: CASSLLGGGQETQYF. The CDR3 nucleotides are TGTGCCAGCAGCTTATTAGGCGGGGGCCAAGAGACCCAGTACTTC.